This passage covers 16 T cell receptor beta chains from one sample sequenced in a study of T cell repertoires in cytomegalovirus infection. TCRdb independently ran MiXCR on the reads; one entry per CDR3 protein. The sample has roughly 100,000 distinct CDR3 sequences, under 50% seen once; the top ten hold about three quarters. No antigen has been identified for these receptors. Sample: CD8+ T cells from cultured PBMCs, taken from culture after CMV antigen stimulation. Source of these receptors: a human donor in good health (CMV status not recorded). Some clones in this sample may be carry-over from other donors' samples.

The chain recombines TRBV7-4 with TRBJ2-7; D ambiguous. Trimming stripped 5 bases from V and 5 bases from J, with 10 bases between. The germline CDR1 and CDR2 sequences are SGHVT and SQSDAQ. The CDR3 runs to 12 residues. DNA for the CDR3: TGTGCCAGCAGCATAGGGTACCACGAGCAGTACTTC. It yields the protein CASSIGYHEQYF.

Details on this clonotype: Just one base apart from a much larger clone, this may be a read error. V usage is TRBV5-6 and J usage is TRBJ1-2; no firm D call. Trimming shortened V by 0 bases and J by 7 bases, and 10 bases separated the two germline ends. The CDR3 sequence is 13 residues long. CDR1 and CDR2 (germline): SGHDT, YYEEEE. The CDR3 DNA reads TGTGCCAGCAGCTTGGCGGCAGGCTCTGGCTACACCTTC. Translated: CASSLAAGSGYTF. Full variable domain (rest looked up from reference TRBV5-6 and TRBJ1-2): DAGVTQSPTHLIKTRGQQVTLRCSPKSGHDTVSWYQQALGQGPQFIFQYYEEEERQRGNFPDRFSGHQFPNYSSELNVNALLLGDSALYLCASSLAAGSGYTFGSGTRLTVV.

The genes are TRBV6-6 and TRBJ2-3; 11 bases align to TRBD2. Looked up from germline, CDR1 is MNHNY and CDR2 is SVGAGI (reference sequence). The CDR3 runs to 17 residues. V shed 2 bases, J shed 6 bases, and the junction held 10 bases outside the gene matches. In nucleotides, the CDR3 is TGTGCCAGCAGTTACCCGGCTAGCGGGGGGTTACGTGATACGCAGTATTTT. It translates to CASSYPASGGLRDTQYF.

This clonotype was detected only a few times. The J gene is TRBJ2-3, the V gene TRBV2; 7 nucleotides align to TRBD1. V lost 5 bases to trimming and J lost 3 bases; unmatched junction nucleotides: 8. Germline V lookup: CDR1 SNHLY, CDR2 FYNNEI. This CDR3 region has 15 residues. The CDR3 region is CASSSGQVVTDTQYF. CDR3 DNA sequence: TGTGCCAGCAGTTCCGGACAGGTCGTGACAGATACGCAGTATTTT.

The genes are TRBV10-3 and TRBJ2-1, with TRBD2 identical over 9 bases. This CDR3 is built from 16 residues. V was pared by 2 bases and J by 1 base, with 3 bases of the junction left unmatched. Germline V gene sequence: CDR1 ENHRY, CDR2 SYGVKD. DNA of the CDR3: TGTGCCATCAGTGAGCTCACTAGCGGGTCCTACAATGAGCAGTTCTTC. The encoded protein is CAISELTSGSYNEQFF.

This chain links TRBV4-1 with TRBJ1-1; 7 bases fit TRBD1. The trim removed 0 bases at V and 4 bases at J, leaving 14 bases unmatched. CDR1 MGHRA and CDR2 YSYEKL come from the germline V gene. This CDR3 has 18 amino acids. CDR3 protein: CASSQDVSTGEFFTEAFF. The CDR3 DNA is TGCGCCAGCAGCCAAGATGTGAGCACAGGGGAGTTTTTCACTGAAGCTTTCTTT.

The rearrangement joins TRBV6-2 or TRBV6-3 to TRBJ2-1; D perhaps matches TRBD1 (6 bases). CDR1 is MNHEY, CDR2 SVGEGT, per germline. CDR3 length equals 15 residues. Trimming cost V 5 bases and J 1 base, with 12 bases left between them. In DNA form, the CDR3 reads TGTGCCAGCAGTCCCGGACAGAATTCCTACAATGAGCAGTTCTTC. This sequence encodes CASSPGQNSYNEQFF.

V and J are TRBV2 and TRBJ2-1; 9 bases agree with TRBD2. Germline trimming cut 3 bases from V and 8 bases from J; bases unmatched to any gene: 8. The CDR3 totals 15 residues. Germline CDR1 reads SNHLY; CDR2 reads FYNNEI. The CDR3 loop reads CASSEGGGASYEQFF. CDR3 DNA sequence: TGTGCCAGCAGTGAGGGCGGGGGGGCCTCCTATGAGCAGTTCTTC.

The V and J genes are TRBV7-8 and TRBJ1-1; TRBD1 aligns across 8 bases. Germline V gene sequence: CDR1 SGHVS, CDR2 FQNEAQ. The CDR3 covers 15 residues. Trimming cost V 1 base and J 1 base; bases outside gene matches: 2. The DNA for the CDR3 is TGTGCCAGCAGCTTAGGCGGACAGGGGAACACTGAAGCTTTCTTT. Translated: CASSLGGQGNTEAFF.

This clonotype has only a few counts. J is TRBJ2-7 and V is TRBV7-8, with 9 bases that match TRBD2. Trimming took 10 bases from V and 2 from J; bases not matched to a gene: 6. The CDR3 totals 13 residues. CDR1 is SGHVS and CDR2 is FQNEAQ in the germline V gene. CDR3 sequence: CAIQRGATYEQYF. DNA for the CDR3: TGTGCCATCCAGCGGGGGGCTACCTACGAGCAGTACTTC.

This clonotype has a handful of counts. The chain employs TRBV11-1 and TRBJ1-5; TRBD1 aligns across 7 bases. The CDR3 runs to 15 residues. V dropped 1 base and J dropped 3; count of bases not matched to a gene: 3. Germline CDR1 is SGHAT and CDR2 is FQDESV (reference sequence). CDR3 in DNA: TGTGCCAGCAGCTTAGGGACAGGCCTCAATCAGCCCCAGCATTTT. Its translation: CASSLGTGLNQPQHF.

This clonotype was seen at least ten times. The chain couples TRBV4-1 to TRBJ2-2; 10 bases are shared with TRBD1. CDR3 size: 17 residues. Germline CDR1 is MGHRA and CDR2 is YSYEKL. J lost 7 bases, V lost 0 bases, and 8 bases had no gene match. Here the CDR3 reads CASSQDGRTGGNGELFF. The CDR3 DNA reads as TGCGCCAGCAGCCAAGACGGCAGGACAGGGGGAAACGGGGAGCTGTTTTTT.

CDR3 in DNA: TGTGCCAGCAGTTTCTTGCAGAATGAGCAGTTCTTC. Amino acids: CASSFLQNEQFF. The rearrangement uses TRBV12-3 or TRBV12-4 and TRBJ2-1; D gene ambiguous. Trimming took off 3 bases at V and 7 bases at J, with 7 bases between the two ends. The CDR3 sequence is 12 residues long.

The genes are TRBV2 and TRBJ1-1, with TRBD1 matching 12 bases. This CDR3 has 21 residues. CDR1 and CDR2 from the germline V gene are SNHLY and FYNNEI. V dropped 8 bases and J dropped 0; count of bases not matched to a gene: 22. This CDR3 is CASGPPRDRGHSSRLNTEAFF. The CDR3 DNA sequence: TGTGCCAGCGGCCCCCCCCGGGACAGGGGGCATTCTTCAAGGTTGAACACTGAAGCTTTCTTT.

The genes are TRBV28 and TRBJ1-1, with TRBD1 matching 11 bases. Germline V gene sequence: CDR1 MDHEN, CDR2 SYDVKM. The CDR3 runs to 12 residues. V lost 11 bases and J lost 8; bases outside the gene matches: 7. CDR3 in amino acids: CASGQGASEAFF. CDR3 DNA sequence: TGTGCCTCCGGACAGGGGGCATCAGAAGCTTTCTTT. The whole variable domain, filled in from reference TRBV28 and TRBJ1-1, reads DVKVTQSSRYLVKRTGEKVFLECVQDMDHENMFWYRQDPGLGLRLIYFSYDVKMKEKGDIPEGYSVSREKKERFSLILESASTNQTSMYLCASGQGASEAFFGQGTRLTVV.

This clonotype was seen a few times. This chain uses TRBV7-9 with TRBJ1-1; D unclear. CDR3 size: 10 residues. The V gene's germline CDR1 is SEHNR and CDR2 FQNEAQ (reference sequence). Trimming removed 3 bases at V and 8 bases at J, with 4 bases between. The CDR3 spells CASSLREAFF. The CDR3 DNA reads as TGTGCCAGCAGCTTGCGAGAAGCTTTCTTT.